This T cell receptor (beta chain) was retrieved from a study of identical twins. MiXCR, applied by TCRdb to the 5' RACE reads, yields one record per CDR3 protein. The table lists some 790,000 distinct CDR3 sequences, roughly 18% of them singletons. Healthy Caucasian donors formed the entire cohort. These sequences were also reported in another study, on T cells expressing NK-cell markers. That source adds: T cells sorted in several experiments were restricted to alpha-beta TCR T cells by an anti-gamma-delta TCR antibody.

Sequencing was performed on PBMCs. The sequence was collected from a woman between 18 and 29 years old in good health.

The CDR3 DNA follows: TGTGCCATCAGTGGTTACCCCGGAACCTACGAGCAGTACTTC. It specifies CAISGYPGTYEQYF. The chain uses TRBV10-3 and TRBJ2-7; D is unresolved. V shed 4 bases and J shed 2 bases, with 12 bases lying between them. Germline assignment: CDR1 ENHRY and CDR2 SYGVKD. The length of the CDR3 is 14 residues.